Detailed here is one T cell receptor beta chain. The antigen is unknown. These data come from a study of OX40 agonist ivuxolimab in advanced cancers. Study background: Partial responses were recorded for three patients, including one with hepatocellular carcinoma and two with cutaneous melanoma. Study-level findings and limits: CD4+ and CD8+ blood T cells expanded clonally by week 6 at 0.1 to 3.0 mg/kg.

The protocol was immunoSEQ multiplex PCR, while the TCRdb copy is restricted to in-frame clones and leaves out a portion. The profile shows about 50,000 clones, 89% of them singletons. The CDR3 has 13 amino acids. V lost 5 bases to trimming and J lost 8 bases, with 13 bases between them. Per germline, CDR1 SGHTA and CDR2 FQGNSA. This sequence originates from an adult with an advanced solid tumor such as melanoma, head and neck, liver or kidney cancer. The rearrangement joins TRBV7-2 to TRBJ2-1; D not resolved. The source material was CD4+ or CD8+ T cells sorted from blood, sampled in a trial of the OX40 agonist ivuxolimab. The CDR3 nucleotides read TGTGCCAGCAGCCAAACCCCTGGGCATGAGCAGTTCTTC. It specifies CASSQTPGHEQFF. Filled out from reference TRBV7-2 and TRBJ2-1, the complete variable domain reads GAGVSQSPSNKVTEKGKDVELRCDPISGHTALYWYRQSLGQGLEFLIYFQGNSAPDKSGLPSDRFSAERTGGSVSTLTIQRTQQEDSAVYLCASSQTPGHEQFFGPGTRLTVL.